The TCR beta chain under discussion was sequenced for a study of blood T cell repertoires in COVID-19. Study-level background: Material from acute and convalescent COVID-19 was sourced from the United States, Italy and Spain. Sources were T cells, B-cell-depleted T cells, or PBMCs; the material itself was cDNA or gDNA.

This CDR3 comprises 14 residues. The germline gives CDR1 SGHRS, CDR2 YFSETQ. V lost 0 bases and J 5 bases, leaving 11 bases between the germline ends. As handled by the study authors: Amplified reference gene primers provided the basis for estimating nucleated cell counts. Generated by immunoSEQ multiplex PCR, the TCRdb table keeps only in-frame clones and is missing some. V, J and clone size derive from that table, while D and trimming were established from the DNA sequence. This sample has more than 85,000 clones, with approximately 88% found just once. The V gene is TRBV5-1, the J gene TRBJ1-2; no clear D gene. This TCR came from a woman aged 55-70 years with acute or convalescent COVID-19. Specimen: peripheral blood. In nucleotides, the CDR3 is TGCGCCAGCAGCTTGGACTTTGCGGGATATGGCTACACCTTC. Translated: CASSLDFAGYGYTF.